The source of this T cell receptor beta chain is a study of siplizumab effects on memory and regulatory T cells. General study results and limits: Reactions containing siplizumab showed mappable alloreactive CD4+ clones averaging about 66% Treg-derived, versus 25% to 30% in controls. Naive T cells seemed more diverse than memory cells and seemed major alloresponse contributors. Proliferating CD4+ or CD8+ clones, roughly 80-97% of them, lacked an assignable naive or memory phenotype.

Assays were performed on roughly 90,000 TCR templates per sample. Sequenced by immunoSEQ multiplex PCR; TCRdb stores in-frame clones only, minus some. Of some 100,000 clones listed, 94% are singletons. To note about this clone: Its target is not known.

Germline lookup yields CDR1 SEHNR and CDR2 FQNEAQ (reference sequence). This CDR3 region has 13 residues. V was trimmed by 5 bases and J by 1 base, leaving 8 bases between them. The receptor's source is a human donor in good health. The chain recombines TRBV7-9 with TRBJ1-1, with unresolved D. The sequencing sample was made of Tregs sorted from blood. The CDR3 is CASSLARNTEAFF. DNA for the CDR3: TGTGCCAGCAGCCTGGCACGGAACACTGAAGCTTTCTTT.